This paragraph covers one TCR beta chain sequence. What it recognizes is unknown. Tagging with unique molecular identifiers was a feature of the TCR beta cDNA libraries. Some 500,000 cDNA molecules were obtained from roughly 0.93 to 9.6 million T cells. TCRdb independently ran MiXCR on the PCR reads; one entry per CDR3 protein. The data show about 810,000 distinct CDR3 sequences, with approximately 53% seen just once and roughly 4.4% held by the top ten. Per germline, CDR1 SGHTA and CDR2 FQGTGA. The CDR3 sequence is 13 residues long. V dropped 5 bases and J dropped 2 bases, with 9 bases sitting between them. This specimen belongs to a study of post-analysis software for immune sequencing data. The wider study: Courses of disease covered relapsing-remitting, secondary progressive and progressive-relapsing multiple sclerosis.

The study, taken as a whole, reports: Multiple sclerosis patients showed significantly lower normalized Chao1 diversity than controls did. In patients, roughly 5 TRBV segments were more frequent than in controls, with TRBV5-6, TRBV5-1 and TRBV20-1 among them.

This sequence joins TRBV7-3 and TRBJ2-5, with D perhaps being TRBD1 or TRBD2 (6 bases each). The sequenced sample consisted of blood. This clonotype was sampled from a girl aged 5-17 years with multiple sclerosis. The CDR3 sequence: CASSGGGQETQYF. The CDR3 DNA sequence: TGTGCCAGCAGCGGAGGGGGTCAAGAGACCCAGTACTTC.